This TCR beta chain was obtained from a study of shared clonotypes between healthy human individuals. Study context: There were three CD4 naive, three CD4 memory, two CD8 naive and one CD8 memory plates per donor.

About this clone: Its antigen remains unknown.

Only in-frame clones appear in the TCRdb table, and some are missing; sequencing was by immunoSEQ multiplex PCR. The data show roughly 2.1 million clones, with 85% to 95% seen just once and 1.5% to 2% held by the top ten. Study conclusions and caveats: In having few donors, the study represented limited genetic and exposure-history diversity.

Germline CDR1 is MNHNY and CDR2 is SVGAGI (reference sequence). The CDR3 consists of 15 residues. V was cut by 6 bases and J by 2 bases, with 17 bases left in between. Only CD45RO-negative cells positively selected for CCR7 counted as naive CD8 cells, so terminally differentiated effector memory CD45RA+ cells were excluded. The gene calls are TRBV6-6 and TRBJ2-7; D is ambiguous. The receptor was isolated from a young man in good health. Some clones in this sample may be carry-over from other donors' samples. The source material was naive CD8+ T cells from PBMCs. The CDR3 protein is CASSLSSVATYEQYF. The DNA for the CDR3 is TGTGCCAGCAGCCTATCGTCGGTCGCAACCTACGAGCAGTACTTC.